Listed below are T cell receptor beta chains from one sample, sequenced in a study of CXCR3-negative and CXCR3-positive naive CD8 T cells. No DNA is given; TCRdb re-called the 5' RACE reads and lists each CDR3 protein once. The specimen's table records fewer than 60,000 distinct CDR3 sequences. The sequencing input was memory CD8+ T cells from blood. The receptors come from a human donor in good health. Some clones in this sample may be carry-over from other donors' samples. CDR3s include the opening cysteine and the closing phenylalanine or tryptophan.

>TRBV7-2|TRBJ2-7
CASSFSTGGSGEQYF
>TRBV7-9|TRBJ1-1
CASSINRGYTEAFF
>TRBV7-3|TRBJ1-1
CASRPAGDTEAFF
>TRBV12-3/TRBV12-4|TRBJ1-5
CASSPAQGTRSISNQPQHF
>TRBV7-3|TRBJ1-6
CASSLGGTYSPLHF
>TRBV30|TRBJ1-2
CAWSEQWTYGYTF
>TRBV5-1|TRBJ2-7
CASRGGSYEQYF
>TRBV6-6|TRBJ2-2
CATQVQQENTGELFF
>TRBV19|TRBJ2-5
CASSSSTPGGLETQYF
>TRBV28|TRBJ1-5
CASRPEGGPISNQPQHF
>TRBV6-1|TRBJ2-1
CASSAASNNEQFF
>TRBV5-4|TRBJ2-7
CASSRDSYYEQYF
>TRBV29-1|TRBJ2-5
CSVGTGVETQYF
>TRBV20-1|TRBJ1-2
CSARPRSNYGYTF
>TRBV7-3|TRBJ2-1
CASSDYNEQFF
>TRBV7-9|TRBJ2-1
CASSKAPGQAYNEQFF
>TRBV29-1|TRBJ2-5
CSDQTSFETQYF
>TRBV21-1|TRBJ2-3
CASIGTGTDTQYF
>TRBV4-1|TRBJ2-1
CASSQEVRSGGYNEQFF
>TRBV6-4|TRBJ2-2
CASSDISGSVTGELFF
>TRBV28|TRBJ2-1
CATGTGPYNEQFF
>TRBV20-1|TRBJ2-1
CSATQNSDNEQFF
>TRBV4-3|TRBJ2-7
CASSQGSSSYYEQYF
>TRBV5-1|TRBJ2-1
CASSPDQGLGNEQFF
>TRBV7-9|TRBJ1-1
CASIKGGQRSTEAFF
>TRBV29-1|TRBJ1-2
CSVPGQGKVGYTF
>TRBV6-1|TRBJ2-3
CATKEGNWDTDTQYF
>TRBV28|TRBJ2-7
CASSPPGQRIPYEQYF
>TRBV27|TRBJ2-1
CASSYGGDNEQFF
>TRBV12-3/TRBV12-4|TRBJ2-1
CASSVGQGRDNEQFF
>TRBV20-1|TRBJ1-1
CSAKAGDTEAFF
>TRBV20-1|TRBJ2-7
CSARQDISYEQYF
>TRBV28|TRBJ2-5
CASRRYGTQYQETQYF
>TRBV19|TRBJ2-1
CASSRLAHNEQFF
>TRBV6-4|TRBJ1-1
CASSDSSGGAGTFVAFF
>TRBV15|TRBJ1-1
CATSSGVTVGTEASF
>TRBV4-1|TRBJ1-6
CASSLSYIDRGASPLHF
>TRBV7-9|TRBJ2-5
CASSQPGFAGGLQETQYF
>TRBV7-2|TRBJ2-7
CASSGRAYEQYF
>TRBV7-9|TRBJ2-1
CASSPSKNEQFF
>TRBV7-9|TRBJ2-7
CASSSPGAGLYEQYF
>TRBV2|TRBJ2-5
CASRETSGPGETQYF